This T cell receptor (beta chain) stems from a study of cytomegalovirus exposure and HLA in healthy donors. PCR employed 60 Vbeta and 13 Jbeta primers. Assay: immunoSEQ multiplex PCR; the TCRdb copy retains only in-frame clones and omits some. Here the sample spans some 150,000 clones, around 66% being singletons. CDR1 SGHRS and CDR2 YFSETQ come from the germline V gene. Trimming shortened V by 5 bases and J by 4 bases, and 15 bases separated the two germline ends. The CDR3 runs to 14 residues. General study results and limits: Most likely, a cluster of highly shared sequence variants arose as a sequencing artifact.

Worth noting for this clone: Its antigen is undetermined.

Input material: PBMCs. The receptor was isolated from a woman in her 30s in good health and CMV-seropositive. The chain is built from TRBV5-1 and TRBJ1-2; possible D gene TRBD1, 5 bases. The DNA of the CDR3 is TGCGCCAGCAGTAGAGGGGAGGGGACCTATGGCTACACCTTC. Its protein product is CASSRGEGTYGYTF. The full variable domain, its missing parts supplied by reference TRBV5-1 and TRBJ1-2, is KAGVTQTPRYLIKTRGQQVTLSCSPISGHRSVSWYQQTPGQGLQFLFEYFSETQRNKGNFPGRFSGRQFSNSRSEMNVSTLELGDSALYLCASSRGEGTYGYTFGSGTRLTVV.